The 28 T cell receptor beta chains listed next were all sequenced from one sample in a study of blood T cell repertoires in COVID-19 (TCRdb year 2020). Library generation was performed with the immunoSEQ multiplex PCR assay. TCRdb stores this immuneACCESS table with in-frame sequences only. Part of the clones is absent; in the studies checked, under half of the shortfall reflects unresolved V genes, and no reason is known for the rest. The sample records hundreds of thousands of clones, about 88% of which are singletons. 0.7% to 1% of the sample is taken by the ten largest. Input material: peripheral blood. All receptors come from a man in his late teens or twenties with COVID-19, enrolled during active disease.

This clone came up a few times. The chain has TRBV6-5 and TRBJ2-7; 7 bases fit TRBD2. The V gene end was trimmed by 6 bases and the J gene end by 2 bases; junction bases not matched to a gene: 10. Germline-derived CDR1 and CDR2 are MNHEY and SVGAGI. CDR3 length: 15 amino acids. The CDR3 region is CASSPLGGSAYEQYF. As DNA, the CDR3 is TGTGCCAGCAGCCCCCTCGGCGGGAGCGCCTACGAGCAGTACTTC.

This clone was detected only once. The genes are TRBV29-1 and TRBJ1-1, with D possibly matching TRBD1 (6 bases). V gave up 7 bases and J gave up 1 base, with 13 bases separating them. The CDR3 runs to 13 residues. Germline values: CDR1 SQVTM, CDR2 ANQGSEA. The CDR3 protein is CSAATGSNTEAFF. The CDR3 coding sequence is TGCAGCGCTGCGACAGGCTCGAACACTGAAGCTTTCTTT.

V is TRBV7-2 and J is TRBJ2-5, with D possibly TRBD2 on 6 matching bases. Trimming removed 5 bases from V and 3 bases from J, with 10 bases in between. The CDR3 length is 13 residues. Germline V gene lookup returns CDR1 SGHTA and CDR2 FQGNSA. Here the CDR3 reads CASSPEREETQYF. The CDR3 coding sequence is TGTGCCAGCAGCCCCGAGCGGGAAGAGACCCAGTACTTC.

This clone was observed a few times. The CDR3 loop reads CASSLDPTSTEAFF. The CDR3 DNA sequence: TGCGCCAGCAGCTTGGACCCAACCAGCACTGAAGCTTTCTTT. The chain links TRBV5-1 to TRBJ1-1; D unclear. V shed 0 bases and J shed 4 bases, with 10 bases lying between them. This CDR3 is 14 amino acids long. Germline loops: CDR1 SGHRS, CDR2 YFSETQ.

The rearrangement links TRBV7-9 to TRBJ2-1; the D gene is possibly TRBD2 (6 bases). This CDR3 contains 15 residues. The germline CDR1 and CDR2 sequences are SEHNR and FQNEAQ (reference sequence). V gave up 5 bases and J gave up 4 bases, with 15 bases separating them. This CDR3 is CASSIDMGGYNEQFF. DNA of the CDR3: TGTGCCAGCAGCATAGATATGGGGGGATACAATGAGCAGTTCTTC.

The gene calls are TRBV4-1 and TRBJ2-7; D may be TRBD2 (5 bases). CDR1 and CDR2 from the germline V gene are MGHRA and YSYEKL. V lost 1 base and J lost 7, with 14 bases in between. CDR3 length: 14 amino acids. The CDR3 region has the DNA TGCGCCAGCAGCCAAGGGGAACGGGAAGGGGAGCAGTACTTC. This translates into CASSQGEREGEQYF.

The chain employs TRBV7-9 and TRBJ2-2, with D tentatively TRBD1 (5 bases). Germline V gene sequence: CDR1 SEHNR, CDR2 FQNEAQ (reference sequence). Trimming stripped 3 bases from V and 3 bases from J, with 8 bases between. There are 14 residues in the CDR3. CDR3 coding DNA: TGTGCCAGCAGCTTTATAGGGGACACCGGGGAGCTGTTTTTT. Protein: CASSFIGDTGELFF.

This rearrangement joins TRBV11-3 to TRBJ1-1; D possibly corresponds to TRBD1 (5 bases). The V end lost 1 base, the J end lost 5 bases, and 14 bases lay between the germline ends. CDR3 length: 15 residues. Germline CDR1 SGHNT, CDR2 YENEEA. The CDR3 nucleotides are TGTGCCAGCAGCTTAGTGGGGGGTGTAAGAACTGAAGCTTTCTTT. Amino acid sequence: CASSLVGGVRTEAFF.

The J gene is TRBJ2-7, the V gene TRBV21-1; no check of the table's D call, TRBD2, against the DNA was made. TRBV21-1 is deemed a pseudogene. This CDR3 contains 18 residues. CDR3 residues: CASSNGGVAGGPNYEQYF. The CDR3 coding sequence is TGTGCCAGCAGCAACGGAGGGGTAGCGGGAGGGCCTAACTACGAGCAGTACTTC.

The chain links TRBV21-1 to TRBJ2-3; the table's TRBD2 call for D was not verified on the DNA. TRBV21-1 is a known pseudogene. This CDR3 is built from 14 residues. CDR3 loop: CASSKVYYTDTQYF. The CDR3 DNA sequence: TGTGCCAGCAGCAAAGTCTATTACACAGATACGCAGTATTTT.

The CDR3 DNA sequence: TGTGCCAGCAGCCGAAAGGCCGGGACAACGAACACCGGGGAGCTGTTTTTT. Residues: CASSRKAGTTNTGELFF. The rearrangement joins TRBV7-3 to TRBJ2-2; a weak D match, TRBD1 (6 bases). Trimming took 5 bases from V and 0 from J, leaving 16 bases between them. CDR1 is SGHTA, CDR2 FQGTGA, per germline. The CDR3 runs 17 residues.

The chain uses TRBV7-8 and TRBJ1-5; D is unclear. CDR3 length: 17 residues. Between the trimmed V and J ends, which lost 1 base and 0 bases, there was a span of 13 bases. Germline V lookup: CDR1 SGHVS, CDR2 FQNEAQ. The CDR3 here is CASSLEETFYSNQPQHF. The CDR3, as DNA: TGTGCCAGCAGCTTAGAGGAGACCTTTTATAGCAATCAGCCCCAGCATTTT.

Worth noting for this clone: This CDR3 is also generated by other DNA sequences in the sample. V is TRBV6-5 and J is TRBJ2-7; the match to TRBD1 covers 11 bases. CDR3 size: 14 residues. V lost 6 bases and J lost 2; bases outside the gene matches: 3. Germline V gene data show CDR1 as MNHEY and CDR2 as SVGAGI. The chain's CDR3 is CASRGTGGPYEQYF. In DNA form, the CDR3 reads TGTGCCAGCAGAGGGACAGGGGGACCCTACGAGCAGTACTTC.

The chain carries TRBV5-5 and TRBJ1-1, with D perhaps matching TRBD1 (6 bases). Trimming left V 3 bases short and J 1 base short, with 10 bases between. CDR1 is SGHKS, CDR2 YYEKEE, per germline (reference sequence). This CDR3 is built from 14 residues. CDR3 DNA: TGTGCCAGCAGCTCTCCGGGACAGAACACTGAAGCTTTCTTT. Its protein is CASSSPGQNTEAFF.

CDR3 protein: CASSLGPGEQFF. In nucleotides, the CDR3 is TGTGCCAGCAGCTTAGGGCCGGGGGAGCAGTTCTTC. V usage is TRBV7-9 and J usage is TRBJ2-1; the D gene is possibly TRBD2 (5 bases). The CDR3 consists of 12 residues. Germline assignment: CDR1 SEHNR and CDR2 FQNEAQ (reference sequence). V lost 1 base and J 10 bases, leaving 8 bases between the germline ends.

The V gene is TRBV2, the J gene TRBJ2-2; TRBD2 matches 12 bases. Germline-derived CDR1 and CDR2 are SNHLY and FYNNEI. The CDR3 consists of 17 residues. J lost 7 bases, V lost 2 bases, and 8 bases had no gene match. DNA for the CDR3: TGTGCCAGCAGTGAACTGGGCCTAGCGGGGGGGAGCGGGGAGCTGTTTTTT. Protein sequence: CASSELGLAGGSGELFF.

This clone appeared a single time. V usage is TRBV5-5 and J usage is TRBJ1-2, with 8 bases aligning to TRBD1. J gave up 7 bases and V 0 bases, and 5 bases lay outside the gene matches. Germline CDR1 reads SGHKS; CDR2 reads YYEKEE (reference sequence). The CDR3 is made up of 14 amino acids. CDR3 sequence reads: CASSLGVGTGGYTF. The CDR3 region has the DNA TGTGCCAGCAGCTTGGGTGTAGGGACAGGTGGCTACACCTTC. Drawing the rest from reference TRBV5-5 and TRBJ1-2, the complete variable domain is DAGVTQSPTHLIKTRGQQVTLRCSPISGHKSVSWYQQVLGQGPQFIFQYYEKEERGRGNFPDRFSARQFPNYSSELNVNALLLGDSALYLCASSLGVGTGGYTFGSGTRLTVV.

This clone was seen a few times. The chain links TRBV7-9 to TRBJ1-1; D gene unclear. This CDR3 spans 14 amino acids. From germline, CDR1 is SEHNR and CDR2 FQNEAQ (reference sequence). Trimming removed 1 base from V and 8 bases from J, with 14 bases in between. The CDR3 sequence is CASSLEVTSWEAFF. The DNA of the CDR3 is TGTGCCAGCAGCTTAGAGGTGACATCCTGGGAAGCTTTCTTT.

The chain is built from TRBV11-2 and TRBJ1-5; unclear D gene. Trimming pared 5 bases from V and 4 bases from J, leaving 9 bases between. The CDR3 has 13 residues. The germline gives CDR1 SGHAT, CDR2 FQNNGV. This CDR3 reads CASSRQTNQPQHF. Written as DNA, the CDR3 is TGTGCCAGCAGCAGGCAGACTAATCAGCCCCAGCATTTT. Variable domain in full (rest from reference TRBV11-2 and TRBJ1-5): EAGVAQSPRYKIIEKRQSVAFWCNPISGHATLYWYQQILGQGPKLLIQFQNNGVVDDSQLPKDRFSAERLKGVDSTLKIQPAKLEDSAVYLCASSRQTNQPQHFGDGTRLSIL.

This rearrangement joins TRBV25-1 to TRBJ2-7; 7 bases are shared with TRBD2. Germline assignment: CDR1 MGHDK and CDR2 SYGVNS. V was pared by 2 bases and J by 3 bases, with 13 bases of the junction left unmatched. This CDR3 is 17 amino acids long. CDR3 loop: CASSEPPGGSSYYEQYF. The CDR3 DNA reads as TGTGCCAGCAGTGAACCGCCGGGGGGAAGCTCCTACTACGAGCAGTACTTC.

The V call is TRBV2, the J call TRBJ2-7; 7 bases are a match to TRBD2. Germline values: CDR1 SNHLY, CDR2 FYNNEI. This CDR3 has 14 amino acids. The junction had 5 bases not matched to a gene; V was cut back by 3 bases and J by 3 bases. CDR3 sequence: CASSEASGYYEQYF. The CDR3 DNA reads as TGTGCCAGCAGTGAGGCTAGCGGCTACTACGAGCAGTACTTC.

The J gene is TRBJ1-6, the V gene TRBV4-1; TRBD1 matches at 8 bases. The CDR3 sequence is 15 residues long. Trimming cost V 5 bases and J 8 bases; bases outside gene matches: 8. Germline V gives CDR1 MGHRA, CDR2 YSYEKL. The CDR3 protein is CASSTGQGPYSPLHF. DNA for the CDR3: TGCGCCAGCAGCACAGGACAGGGACCCTATTCACCCCTCCACTTT.

The rearrangement joins TRBV3-1 (or the pseudogene TRBV3-2) to TRBJ2-7; 7 bases match TRBD2. Germline loops: CDR1 LGHDT, CDR2 YNNKEL (reference sequence). The V and J ends lost 2 bases and 6 bases, in that order; junction bases with no gene match: 10. The CDR3 covers 15 residues. The CDR3 nucleotides read TGTGCCAGCAGCCAACCCACTCGGACTAGAGTCGAGCAGTACTTC. Protein product: CASSQPTRTRVEQYF.

The V gene is TRBV3-1 (or the pseudogene TRBV3-2), the J gene TRBJ2-5; possibly TRBD1 for D (6 bases). Germline V CDR1 and CDR2: LGHDT, YNNKEL (reference sequence). CDR3 length: 16 amino acids. The ends were cut back, 5 bases at V and 4 bases at J, with 20 bases in the middle. Here the CDR3 reads CASSTYLTGITETQYF. The CDR3 bases are TGTGCCAGCAGCACCTACTTAACAGGGATCACAGAGACCCAGTACTTC.

In DNA form, the CDR3 reads TGTGCCAGCAGCTATCGACAGGGGACTATGAACACTGAAGCTTTCTTT. This codes for CASSYRQGTMNTEAFF. The rearrangement joins TRBV7-8 to TRBJ1-1; TRBD1 matches at 8 bases. Germline CDR1 SGHVS, CDR2 FQNEAQ. The CDR3 has 16 amino acids. V dropped 4 bases and J dropped 0; count of bases not matched to a gene: 7. The whole variable domain, filled in from reference TRBV7-8 and TRBJ1-1, reads GAGVSQSPRYKVAKRGQDVALRCDPISGHVSLFWYQQALGQGPEFLTYFQNEAQLDKSGLPSDRFFAERPEGSVSTLKIQRTQQEDSAVYLCASSYRQGTMNTEAFFGQGTRLTVV.

The chain has TRBV30 and TRBJ2-7; the match to TRBD2 covers 8 bases. The ends lost 2 bases at V and 2 bases at J; junction bases unmatched: 5. This CDR3 region has 14 residues. Germline values: CDR1 GTSNPN, CDR2 SVGIG (reference sequence). The CDR3 reads CAWSITSGPYEQYF. The CDR3, as DNA: TGTGCCTGGAGTATTACTAGCGGTCCCTACGAGCAGTACTTC.

J is TRBJ1-1 and V is TRBV7-3; D remains unclear. The V gene lost 0 bases and the J gene lost 1 base, with 6 bases spanning the gap. The CDR3 covers 14 residues. Germline V gene lookup returns CDR1 SGHTA and CDR2 FQGTGA. CDR3 DNA sequence: TGTGCCAGCAGCTTAACATCCGGGAACACTGAAGCTTTCTTT. Its translation: CASSLTSGNTEAFF.

Note on this clone: The same CDR3 is also encoded by other DNA sequences in this sample. The chain combines TRBV12-3 or TRBV12-4 with TRBJ2-3; D is ambiguous. This CDR3 has 11 amino acids. V lost 6 bases and J 3 bases, leaving 4 bases between the germline ends. The CDR3 coding sequence is TGTGCCAGCAGCTTTACAGATACGCAGTATTTT. It codes for CASSFTDTQYF.